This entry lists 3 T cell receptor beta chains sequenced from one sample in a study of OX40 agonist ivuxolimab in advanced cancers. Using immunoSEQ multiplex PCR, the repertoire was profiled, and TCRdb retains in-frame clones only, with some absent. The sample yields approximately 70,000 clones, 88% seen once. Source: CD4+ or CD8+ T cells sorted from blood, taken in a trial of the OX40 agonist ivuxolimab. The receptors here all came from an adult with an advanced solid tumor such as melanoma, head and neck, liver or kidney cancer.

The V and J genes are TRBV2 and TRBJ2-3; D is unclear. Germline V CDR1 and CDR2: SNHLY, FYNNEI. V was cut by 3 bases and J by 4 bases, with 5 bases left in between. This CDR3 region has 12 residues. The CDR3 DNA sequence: TGTGCCAGCAGTGACACCTCAGATACGCAGTATTTT. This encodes CASSDTSDTQYF.

The CDR3 reads CASSLADQETQYF. As DNA, the CDR3 is TGTGCCAGCAGTTTAGCGGACCAAGAGACCCAGTACTTC. The chain couples TRBV28 to TRBJ2-5, with D unclear. The CDR3 sequence is 13 residues long. Germline CDR1 reads MDHEN; CDR2 reads SYDVKM. V was clipped by 2 bases and J by 0 bases, with 4 bases between them.

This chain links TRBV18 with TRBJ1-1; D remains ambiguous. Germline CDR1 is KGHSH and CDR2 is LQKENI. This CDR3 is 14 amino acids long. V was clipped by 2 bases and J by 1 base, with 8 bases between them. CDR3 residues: CASSPRTGNTEAFF. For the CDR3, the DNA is TGTGCCAGCTCACCAAGAACCGGGAACACTGAAGCTTTCTTT.